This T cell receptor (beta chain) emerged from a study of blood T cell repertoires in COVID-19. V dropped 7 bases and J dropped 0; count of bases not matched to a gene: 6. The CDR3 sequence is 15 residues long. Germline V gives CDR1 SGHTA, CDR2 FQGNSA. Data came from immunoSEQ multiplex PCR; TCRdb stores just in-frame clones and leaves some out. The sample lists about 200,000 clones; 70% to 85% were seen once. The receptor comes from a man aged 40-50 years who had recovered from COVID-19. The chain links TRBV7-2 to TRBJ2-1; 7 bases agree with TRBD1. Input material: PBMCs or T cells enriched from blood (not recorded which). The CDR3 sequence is CASTVRDSSYNEQFF. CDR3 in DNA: TGTGCCAGCACCGTTCGGGACAGCTCCTACAATGAGCAGTTCTTC.